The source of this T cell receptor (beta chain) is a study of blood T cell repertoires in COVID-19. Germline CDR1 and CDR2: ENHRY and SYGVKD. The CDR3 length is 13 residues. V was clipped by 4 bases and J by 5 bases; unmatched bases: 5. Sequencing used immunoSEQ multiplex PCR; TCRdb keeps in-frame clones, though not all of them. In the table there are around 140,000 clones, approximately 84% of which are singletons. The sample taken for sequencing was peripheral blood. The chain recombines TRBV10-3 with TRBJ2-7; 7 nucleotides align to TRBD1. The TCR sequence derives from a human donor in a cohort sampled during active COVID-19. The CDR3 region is CAISGQGGDEQYF. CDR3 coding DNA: TGTGCCATCAGTGGACAGGGCGGAGACGAGCAGTACTTC.